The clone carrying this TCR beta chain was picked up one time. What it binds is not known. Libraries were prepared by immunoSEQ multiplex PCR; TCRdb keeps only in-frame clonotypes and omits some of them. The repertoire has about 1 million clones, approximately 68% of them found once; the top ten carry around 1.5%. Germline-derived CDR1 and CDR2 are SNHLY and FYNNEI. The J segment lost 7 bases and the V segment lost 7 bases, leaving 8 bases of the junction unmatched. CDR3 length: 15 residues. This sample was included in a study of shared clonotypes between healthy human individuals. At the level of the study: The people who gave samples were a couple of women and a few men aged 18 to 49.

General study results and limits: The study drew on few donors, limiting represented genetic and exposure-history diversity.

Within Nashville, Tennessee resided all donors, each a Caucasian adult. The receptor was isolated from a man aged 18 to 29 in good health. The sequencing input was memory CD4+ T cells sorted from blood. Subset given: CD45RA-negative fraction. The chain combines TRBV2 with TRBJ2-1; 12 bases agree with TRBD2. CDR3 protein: CASKLLAGGNNEQFF. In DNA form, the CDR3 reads TGTGCCAGCAAACTACTAGCGGGAGGAAATAATGAGCAGTTCTTC.